Listed below are T cell receptor beta chains from one sample, sequenced in a study of CD8 T cells in Susac syndrome. TCRdb passed the immunoSEQ multiplex PCR reads through MiXCR, listing each CDR3 protein once. The table includes about 140,000 distinct CDR3 sequences, just under 95% detected once. Sequenced: CD4+ T cells from PBMCs. The receptors originated from a human donor with Susac syndrome. CDR3s include the opening cysteine and the closing phenylalanine or tryptophan. A D gene is named only where the DNA matches it firmly. Size tells how often a clone was seen (once, few, many) or the class of an expanded clone, and some rows leave it out.

CDR3aa | CDR3nt | j_gene | v_gene | abundance | d_gene
CATATGSLAKNIQYF | TGTGCCACGGCAACAGGGAGCCTAGCCAAAAACATTCAGTACTTC | TRBJ2-4 | TRBV19 | few | .
CASSSLTGTGFNEQYF | TGCGCCAGCAGCTCACTTACCGGGACAGGGTTCAACGAGCAGTACTTC | TRBJ2-7 | TRBV4-1 | . | TRBD1
CASSPSPGAYNSPLHF | TGTGCCAGCAGTCCCAGTCCAGGAGCCTATAATTCACCCCTCCACTTT | TRBJ1-6 | TRBV27 | . | .
CASSLDPGRQETQYF | TGTGCCAGCAGCTTAGATCCTGGGAGACAAGAGACCCAGTACTTC | TRBJ2-5 | TRBV11-2 | once | .
CSASYGDPNQPQHF | TGCAGTGCTAGCTACGGGGATCCCAATCAGCCCCAGCATTTT | TRBJ1-5 | TRBV20-1 | . | .
CATSRGDRNFQETQYF | TGTGCCACCAGCAGGGGGGACAGAAACTTTCAAGAGACCCAGTACTTC | TRBJ2-5 | TRBV15 | . | TRBD1
CATSRDAMSRGETQYF | TGTGCCACCAGCAGAGATGCGATGTCCCGGGGAGAGACCCAGTACTTC | TRBJ2-5 | TRBV15 | . | .
CASTPRGGRTDTQYF | TGTGCCAGCACCCCCCGGGGGGGCCGCACAGATACGCAGTATTTT | TRBJ2-3 | TRBV7-8 | . | TRBD2
CASRGTNQETQYF | TGTGCCAGCAGAGGGACGAACCAAGAGACCCAGTACTTC | TRBJ2-5 | TRBV5-4 | . | .
CASTKGQTYNEQFF | TGCGCCAGCACCAAGGGACAGACGTACAATGAGCAGTTCTTC | TRBJ2-1 | TRBV23-1 | . | TRBD1
CASSNRDRSSYNSPLHF | TGTGCCAGCAGTAACCGGGACAGGAGCTCCTATAATTCACCCCTCCACTTT | TRBJ1-6 | TRBV6-5 | . | TRBD1
CASSLRQGYNYGYTF | TGTGCCAGCAGTCTTCGACAGGGATATAACTATGGCTACACCTTC | TRBJ1-2 | TRBV6-2/TRBV6-3 | . | TRBD1
CSASGTGALGTEAFF | TGCAGTGCTAGTGGGACAGGGGCGCTGGGCACTGAAGCTTTCTTT | TRBJ1-1 | TRBV20-1 | . | TRBD1
CASSQVGPRYEQYF | TGTGCCAGCAGCCAAGTAGGACCCCGCTACGAGCAGTACTTC | TRBJ2-7 | TRBV3-1 | . | .
CASSGPGQSYNEQFF | TGTGCCAGCAGTGGACCGGGACAGTCCTACAATGAGCAGTTCTTC | TRBJ2-1 | TRBV2 | once | TRBD1
CASSFDREYGYTF | TGTGCCAGCTCCTTCGACAGGGAGTATGGCTACACCTTC | TRBJ1-2 | TRBV18 | . | TRBD1
CASSPGTSGNEQFF | TGTGCCAGCTCACCCGGGACTAGCGGTAATGAGCAGTTCTTC | TRBJ2-1 | TRBV18 | few | TRBD2
CASSLALAGAETQYF | TGTGCCAGCAGCTTAGCGCTAGCGGGAGCAGAGACCCAGTACTTC | TRBJ2-5 | TRBV7-2 | . | TRBD2
CASSQPAGQGEVTQYF | TGCGCCAGCAGCCAACCGGCGGGACAGGGGGAAGTGACCCAGTACTTC | TRBJ2-5 | TRBV5-1 | . | TRBD1
CSAREKQGRDIQYF | TGCAGTGCTAGAGAGAAACAGGGTAGGGACATTCAGTACTTC | TRBJ2-4 | TRBV20-1 | once | .
CAISDGGSTDTQYF | TGTGCCATCAGTGATGGCGGGAGCACAGATACGCAGTATTTT | TRBJ2-3 | TRBV10-3 | . | .
CASSTYRGDNSPLHF | TGTGCCAGCAGTACCTACAGGGGCGATAATTCACCCCTCCACTTT | TRBJ1-6 | TRBV27 | . | TRBD1
CAWRPIYRGNTEAFF | TGTGCCTGGAGACCTATCTACAGGGGAAACACTGAAGCTTTCTTT | TRBJ1-1 | TRBV30 | . | TRBD1
CASSLGRWERSSYEQYF | TGTGCCAGCAGTTTAGGGAGATGGGAACGGTCGTCCTACGAGCAGTACTTC | TRBJ2-7 | TRBV28 | . | .
CSAREPGEQYF | TGCAGTGCTAGAGAACCGGGAGAGCAGTACTTC | TRBJ2-7 | TRBV20-1 | . | .
CASTARFRNEQFF | TGTGCCAGCACCGCCCGGTTTAGGAATGAGCAGTTCTTC | TRBJ2-1 | TRBV6-5 | . | .
CSAAGTSASYEQYF | TGCAGTGCTGCCGGGACTAGCGCGTCCTACGAGCAGTACTTC | TRBJ2-7 | TRBV20-1 | . | TRBD2
CASSLGLAGANSGANVLTF | TGCGCCAGCAGCTTAGGACTAGCGGGGGCCAACTCTGGGGCCAACGTCCTGACTTTC | TRBJ2-6 | TRBV5-1 | . | TRBD2
CASSPTVGTGELFF | TGTGCCAGCAGTCCAACGGTGGGGACCGGGGAGCTGTTTTTT | TRBJ2-2 | TRBV25-1 | . | .
CASSIRTSGSRETQYF | TGTGCCAGCAGCATCCGGACTAGCGGGAGCAGGGAGACCCAGTACTTC | TRBJ2-5 | TRBV3-1 | . | TRBD2
CASSTWTAKGQYF | TGTGCCAGTAGTACTTGGACAGCTAAGGGGCAGTACTTC | TRBJ2-7 | TRBV19 | . | .
CASSQGPAGGASPLHF | TGTGCCAGCAGCCAAGGACCCGCAGGGGGCGCGTCACCCCTCCACTTT | TRBJ1-6 | TRBV3-1 | . | TRBD1
CASSPSGGTYNEQFF | TGTGCCAGCAGCCCTAGCGGGGGTACCTACAATGAGCAGTTCTTC | TRBJ2-1 | TRBV3-1 | . | TRBD2
CASSSTRQRRNEQYF | TGTGCCAGCAGCTCGACTAGGCAACGTCGGAACGAGCAGTACTTC | TRBJ2-7 | TRBV3-1 | . | .
CASSLGSSSYNEQFF | TGTGCCAGCAGCTTAGGATCTAGCTCCTACAATGAGCAGTTCTTC | TRBJ2-1 | TRBV7-3 | . | .
CASSLDRGRQETQYF | TGTGCCAGCAGCCTGGACAGGGGGAGGCAAGAGACCCAGTACTTC | TRBJ2-5 | TRBV5-4 | . | TRBD1
CAWSRQHEQYF | TGTGCCTGGAGTCGACAGCACGAGCAGTACTTC | TRBJ2-7 | TRBV30 | . | .
CASLDSMNTEAFF | TGTGCCAGCCTTGACAGCATGAACACTGAAGCTTTCTTT | TRBJ1-1 | TRBV28 | . | .
CSVGYNEQFF | TGCAGCGTTGGGTACAATGAGCAGTTCTTC | TRBJ2-1 | TRBV29-1 | . | .
CSATGDYEQYF | TGCAGCGCAACAGGCGACTACGAGCAGTACTTC | TRBJ2-7 | TRBV29-1 | . | .
CASSYSTADTQYF | TGTGCCAGCAGTTACTCGACGGCAGATACGCAGTATTTT | TRBJ2-3 | TRBV6-5 | . | .
CASSPIWRTEQFF | TGCGCCAGCAGCCCCATCTGGAGAACTGAGCAGTTCTTC | TRBJ2-1 | TRBV4-1 | . | .